The subject of this entry is one T cell receptor beta chain. The antigen is not known. This entry comes from a study of cytomegalovirus exposure and HLA in healthy donors. Primers: 60 Vbeta forward and 13 Jbeta reverse. The method was immunoSEQ multiplex PCR; TCRdb's version includes in-frame clones alone and lacks a portion of them. Seen here are roughly 130,000 clones, less than 85% observed once, and the top ten hold 3% to 4%. There are 15 residues in the CDR3. Germline V gives CDR1 MGHRA, CDR2 YSYEKL. Study-wide results and limits: Differences between HLA loci emerged in a later analysis of TCR association rates, with DRB1 most and HLA-C fewest. Later analysis demonstrated an association between a missense DCLRE1C variant and TCR beta V- and J-gene trimming. Immune exposure information comprised only CMV serostatus.

Sequencing was performed on PBMCs. The chain uses TRBV4-1 and TRBJ2-5; the match to TRBD1 covers 10 bases. The J call may be mistaken, given a closer DNA end match to TRBJ2-7. The receptor was derived from a male donor in good health and CMV-seronegative. CDR3 sequence: CASSPGQGEAYEQYF. The CDR3 DNA reads as TGCGCCAGCAGCCCCGGACAGGGGGAGGCCTACGAGCAGTACTTC.